The clone carrying this T cell receptor (beta chain) was seen more than once but under ten times. PCR amplification relied on 60 Vbeta primers (plus 13 Jbeta primers). The method was immunoSEQ multiplex PCR; TCRdb's version includes in-frame clones alone and lacks a portion of them. The sample consists of around 130,000 clones, around 67% of them appearing once. These data are taken from a study of cytomegalovirus exposure and HLA in healthy donors. V shed 2 bases and J shed 4 bases, with 18 bases lying between them. Germline lookup yields CDR1 LGHNA and CDR2 YSLEER. The CDR3 runs 16 residues. Sequencing was performed on PBMCs. The receptor's source is a woman between 40 and 55 years old in good health and CMV-seropositive. This chain uses TRBV4-3 with TRBJ2-7, with D possibly being TRBD1 (6 bases). CDR3 in amino acids: CASSQIIAGVGYEQYF. The CDR3 nucleotides are TGCGCCAGCAGCCAAATAATAGCAGGGGTGGGTTACGAGCAGTACTTC.